This entry features one TCR beta chain sequence. Antigen: not known. CDR3 length: 15 amino acids. Trimming cost V 6 bases and J 7 bases; bases outside gene matches: 11. The germline V gene encodes CDR1 SEHNR and CDR2 FQNEAQ (reference sequence). The data were obtained in a study of T cell repertoires and Cas9 in healthy adults. In the study overall: Multi-effector potency, cytotoxicity and lineage were assessed in SpCas9-reactive CD4 and CD8 T cells.

This table comes from immunoSEQ multiplex PCR, and its TCRdb copy is limited to in-frame clones, with some not included. The repertoire has around 20,000 clones, about 89% of them found once; the top ten carry approximately 1.5%. Study results and caveats: SpCas9-reactive effector T cells were reportedly restrained in vitro by SpCas9-reactive regulatory T cells.

Sequencing was performed on CD4+ effector T cells (CD127+, CD25-, CD137-, CD154-) from PBMCs; culture status not recorded. This chain connects TRBV7-9 to TRBJ1-4, with TRBD1 matching over 7 bases. The clonotype comes from a human donor in good health. The CDR3, as DNA: TGTGCCAGCAGTACTGCCCGACAGGGTGGTGAAAAACTGTTTTTT. Encoded protein: CASSTARQGGEKLFF.